The 7 T cell receptor beta chains below were found in one sample sequenced in a study of beta chain features in type 1 diabetes. Reverse transcription of all isolated RNA meant that expressed TCRB transcripts were sequenced. Only in-frame clones appear in the TCRdb table, and some are missing; sequencing was by immunoSEQ multiplex PCR. The sample consists of about 260,000 clones, 68% of them appearing once. The specimen was naive CD4+ T cells from blood. The source is a man aged 30-40 years in good health.

This chain connects TRBV28 to TRBJ2-7; no reliable D call. Germline assignment: CDR1 MDHEN and CDR2 SYDVKM. The CDR3 has 14 residues. V shed 5 bases and J shed 4 bases, with 15 bases lying between them. DNA for the CDR3: TGTGCCAGCAGTCCGCCCGGCACGGCTTACGAGCAGTACTTC. Translating it yields CASSPPGTAYEQYF.

The table lists this clone with a count of one. This sequence joins TRBV30 and TRBJ2-1; D is undetermined. The V gene's germline CDR1 is GTSNPN and CDR2 SVGIG (reference sequence). The CDR3 has 15 amino acids. Trimming pared 0 bases from V and 2 bases from J, leaving 11 bases between. DNA of the CDR3: TGTGCCTGGAGTGTACCTGGGAACCCCTACAATGAGCAGTTCTTC. It is translated as CAWSVPGNPYNEQFF.

This chain uses TRBV25-1 with TRBJ1-6; D is uncertain. The CDR3 covers 13 residues. Looked up from germline, CDR1 is MGHDK and CDR2 is SYGVNS. V was clipped by 3 bases and J by 16 bases, with 16 bases between them. The CDR3 region has the DNA TGTGCCAGCAGTGAGGGGTTGCGACCGACACTCCACTTT. Translated, it gives CASSEGLRPTLHF.

V usage is TRBV30 and J usage is TRBJ2-7; no clear D gene. CDR3 length: 13 amino acids. Germline CDR1 reads GTSNPN; CDR2 reads SVGIG (reference sequence). The germline V and J ends were trimmed by 0 bases and 5 bases, with 11 bases remaining between them. The CDR3, as DNA: TGTGCCTGGAGTGTAGGGTTCGCGAACGAGCAGTACTTC. It yields the protein CAWSVGFANEQYF.

About this clone: Other DNA sequences of this sample code for an identical CDR3. This chain connects TRBV2 to TRBJ1-6; TRBD1 is a possible D gene (6 bases). Germline loops: CDR1 SNHLY, CDR2 FYNNEI. There are 14 residues in the CDR3. V was clipped by 4 bases and J by 7 bases, with 11 bases between them. CDR3 residues: CASSVGQINSPLHF. CDR3 nucleotide sequence: TGTGCCAGCAGTGTAGGACAGATCAATTCACCCCTCCACTTT.

This clone has only one observation. The chain uses TRBV28 and TRBJ2-3; possibly TRBD2 for D (5 bases). There are 16 residues in the CDR3. Trimming took off 5 bases at V and 5 bases at J, with 20 bases between the two ends. The V gene's germline CDR1 is MDHEN and CDR2 SYDVKM. The CDR3 here is CASSPSWRASQDTQYF. DNA for the CDR3: TGTGCCAGCAGTCCCTCCTGGCGGGCAAGCCAAGATACGCAGTATTTT.

The CDR3 nucleotides read TGTGCCTGGAGTCCTTCGTGGGATACGCAGTATTTT. Its translation: CAWSPSWDTQYF. The V gene is TRBV30, the J gene TRBJ2-3; D gene ambiguous. CDR1 GTSNPN and CDR2 SVGIG come from the germline V gene (reference sequence). The CDR3 runs 12 residues. V was clipped by 2 bases and J by 6 bases, with 9 bases between them.